The 7 T cell receptor beta chains presented below share a single source sample, sequenced in a study of graft-versus-host responses after intestinal transplantation. Investigators treated the graft tissue so that it released intraepithelial and lamina propria lymphocytes. Assay: immunoSEQ multiplex PCR; the TCRdb copy retains only in-frame clones and omits some. The sample lists tens of thousands of clones, around 83% occurring once. The starting material was ileum tissue, obtained 98 days after intestinal transplantation. These receptors all stem from a human patient who received an intestinal transplant, so some T cells may come from the graft donor.

This chain connects TRBV5-1 to TRBJ2-7, with D tentatively TRBD2 (5 bases). V lost 3 bases, J lost 0 bases, and 13 bases lay in between. This CDR3 is built from 15 residues. Germline values: CDR1 SGHRS, CDR2 YFSETQ. DNA for the CDR3: TGCGCCAGCAGCTCTGGACTGGGGAACTCCTACGAGCAGTACTTC. It codes for CASSSGLGNSYEQYF. Combining the CDR3 with reference TRBV5-1 and TRBJ2-7 gives the whole variable domain KAGVTQTPRYLIKTRGQQVTLSCSPISGHRSVSWYQQTPGQGLQFLFEYFSETQRNKGNFPGRFSGRQFSNSRSEMNVSTLELGDSALYLCASSSGLGNSYEQYFGPGTRLTVT.

The chain has TRBV6-5 and TRBJ1-2; D unresolved. The CDR3 loop spans 16 amino acids. Germline values: CDR1 MNHEY, CDR2 SVGAGI. Trimming removed 0 bases from V and 7 bases from J, with 18 bases in between. The CDR3 region is CASSYSMPTIMGGYTF. The DNA for the CDR3 is TGTGCCAGCAGTTACTCGATGCCCACTATTATGGGTGGCTACACCTTC.

V usage is TRBV10-1 and J usage is TRBJ2-1; no clear D. From germline, CDR1 is WNHNN and CDR2 SYGVQD (reference sequence). The germline V and J ends were trimmed by 2 bases and 0 bases, with 8 bases remaining between them. The CDR3 length is 15 residues. The DNA for the CDR3 is TGCGCCAGCAGTGAGAACTCCCGCTCCTACAATGAGCAGTTCTTC. Its protein product is CASSENSRSYNEQFF.

The rearrangement links TRBV4-2 to TRBJ2-1; perhaps TRBD1 as D (5 bases). There are 16 residues in the CDR3. Trimming cost V 1 base and J 4 bases, with 14 bases left between them. The germline CDR1 and CDR2 sequences are LGHNA and YNFKEQ. The CDR3 nucleotides are TGTGCCAGCAGCCAAGTTATGGCAGGGTCTTACAATGAGCAGTTCTTC. It is translated as CASSQVMAGSYNEQFF.

The chain couples TRBV9 to TRBJ1-2; D gene unclear. Germline V lookup: CDR1 SGDLS, CDR2 YYNGEE. The CDR3 contains 11 residues. V lost 0 bases to trimming and J lost 8 bases, with 5 bases between them. CDR3 nucleotide sequence: TGTGCCAGCAGCGTAGGTGTGGGCTACACCTTC. This sequence encodes CASSVGVGYTF.

V is TRBV7-9 and J is TRBJ1-6; TRBD1 agrees at 9 bases. Germline CDR1 is SEHNR and CDR2 is FQNEAQ (reference sequence). Trimming at V came to 5 bases and at J to 9 bases, leaving 8 bases not matched to a gene. The CDR3 is 15 amino acids. CDR3 DNA sequence: TGTGCCAGCAGCCATACCACAGGGGGCGCTTCACCCCTCCACTTT. As protein: CASSHTTGGASPLHF.

This CDR3 is CASSSHAGSNEQFF. CDR3 sequence (DNA): TGTGCCAGCAGCTCCCACGCAGGGAGCAATGAGCAGTTCTTC. The V call is TRBV9, the J call TRBJ2-1; D may correspond to TRBD1 or TRBD2 (5 bases each). Per the germline V gene, CDR1 is SGDLS and CDR2 is YYNGEE. V was cut by 4 bases and J by 6 bases, with 14 bases left in between. The CDR3 is 14 residues long.